The present T cell receptor (beta chain) was sequenced within a study of cytomegalovirus exposure and HLA in healthy donors (dated by TCRdb to about 2017). About the investigation overall: An earlier analysis of approximately 590 of the donors reported approximately 300 Gb of sequence data and some 120 million unique TCR beta sequences from 190 million or so T cells. An early release that covered roughly 600 HLA-typed donors contained about 300 gigabases of sequencing data and 75 million to 100 million unique TCR sequences. Among the roughly 410 genotyped donors, approximately 76% belonged to the genetic ancestry cluster associated with self-reported Caucasian donors. The study aimed to test whether signatures of past pathogen exposure could be identified by cataloging public T cell receptors. The study used immunosequencing to profile the T cell repertoires of 600 to 850 subjects and linked those repertoires to cytomegalovirus serostatus. A separate validation cohort of some 130 different subjects was used in addition to the 666-subject first cohort. The study combined high-throughput TCR immunosequencing, statistical association of individual TCRs with disease status, and machine learning to predict cytomegalovirus infection status. In a later analysis, previously published TCR beta repertoires from several hundred donors were re-analyzed and high-resolution HLA genotyping was added so that TCR occurrence patterns could be studied. The later analysis used no new phenotypic data to find candidate immune exposures, relying instead on TCR beta sequences and their occurrence across donors. An earlier analysis of 587 of the donors used high-throughput TCR beta sequencing to judge whether each TCR beta V gene segment behaved as functional or pseudogenic. Donor age, sex, ethnicity and CMV serostatus were compiled alongside the repertoire data. Genome-wide SNP genotypes for about 65% of the roughly 670 donors were used in a later genetic analysis, which treated that subset as a discovery cohort. Every discovery cohort repertoire had been produced on one sequencing platform. HLA typing covered class I and class II loci at four-digit resolution. The number of typed donors differed by locus: 629-630 for A, B, C, DRB1 and DQB1; approximately 520 for DQA1; approximately 600 for DPA1; and around 490 for DPB1. A handful of DR-DQ haplotypes were handled as single units for association and clustering because linkage in the cohort was strong. On average, about 240,000 unique TCR beta nucleotide sequences were sequenced per donor among 398 genotyped donors of the cohort, with roughly 18% of those sequences being non-productive. Results the study describes overall, beyond this receptor: A later analysis found that most CMV-associated TCR beta chains appeared HLA-restricted, with HLA associations seemingly driven largely by CMV exposure. About 17 rarely observed V segments, including chromosome 9 orphons, were excluded from the earlier analysis of several hundred of the donors because counts were too low. Only TCR beta chains were sequenced in this cohort, and the absence of alpha or paired-chain data limited detectable features. In a later analysis, several top co-occurrence clusters were reported to appear linked to parvovirus B19, influenza, CMV and Epstein-Barr virus. Specific HLA alleles were associated with 16,951 TCR beta sequences at a false discovery rate of 0.05 in a later analysis. The authors suggested that the approach could potentially be extended to other disease states and immunological phenotypes. The classifier was reported to diagnose cytomegalovirus status with high specificity and sensitivity in both the original cohort and the validation cohort. V-gene and J-gene trimming of TCR beta chains was associated with a missense DCLRE1C variant in a later genetic analysis, and the association was replicated in an independent cohort. In a later analysis, HLA-associated TCR beta chains showed more clonal expansion and lower generation probabilities than non-associated chains that were equally common. Roughly uniform sequencing depth across donors was assumed in presence/absence analyses, although this assumption may not hold. Three of the identified cytomegalovirus-associated TCR beta chains were confirmed in vitro to be specific for cytomegalovirus antigens. According to a later genetic analysis, donors in an Asian-associated ancestry cluster had fewer N-insertions in productive TCRs than the roughly 670-donor mean. A further reported finding was that TCR beta sequences accurately predicted the HLA-A and HLA-B alleles for most subjects in the first cohort. For the cohort, immune exposure information was limited to CMV serostatus. Correlated functional status among segregating V segments might reflect linkage disequilibrium, but an unknown experimental factor could not be ruled out. In the study, some 160 TCR beta chains were listed as associated with cytomegalovirus. A later analysis found that TCR association rates varied across HLA loci, with DRB1 alleles showing the most associated TCRs and HLA-C alleles the fewest. Because the 87-base-pair reads could not distinguish some IMGT-functional V segments, including TRBV6-2 and TRBV6-3, those segments were excluded. Most TCR sequences were observed very rarely across donors, whereas some public TCRs were present in many individuals. Because some donors lacked HLA typing at each locus, the association tests relied only on the typed subset. An earlier analysis of 587 of the donors showed that most TCR beta V segments appeared in productive rearrangements either about 90% or about 30% of the time, which broadly matched IMGT annotations. When HLA alleles, especially DR and DQ, strongly co-occurred, attributing TCR associations to individual alleles was difficult. The sequencing pipeline was judged likely to have produced a cluster of highly shared sequence variants as a technical artifact.

Library preparation used the immunoSEQ multiplex PCR assay. A mixture of 60 forward primers for TCR Vbeta segments and 13 reverse primers for TCR Jbeta segments was used in the multiplex PCR. Amplification of the CDR3 region of rearranged TCR beta genes was performed with a multiplex PCR assay on genomic DNA. The Illumina HiSeq System was used to sequence the amplified TCR beta libraries as 87-base-pair reads. The authors' pipeline ran thus. A later analysis tallied roughly 76 million unique TCR beta chains across the 660 or so repertoires, and about 10 million of those chains were shared by two or more donors. A nearest-neighbor algorithm error-corrected the raw reads and collapsed the reads into unique sequences, merging closely related sequences to remove PCR and sequencing errors. To assign V, D and J gene segments, CDR3 sequences were aligned to IMGT reference sequences. For a sequence to be retained, at least a six-nucleotide match to both a V gene segment and a J gene segment was required. Rearrangements were classified as productive when the CDR3 lacked stop codons and remained in frame with V and J, and all other rearrangements were classified as non-productive. CDR3 was defined by IMGT convention, running from the second conserved V-encoded cysteine to the conserved J-encoded phenylalanine. In an earlier analysis of more than 550 of the donors, sequences lacking an unambiguous match to a single V gene segment were excluded. An earlier analysis of 587 of the donors called V segments functional above 56.7% productive rearrangements and segregating when the between-donor standard deviation exceeded 5%. A statistical classification framework was built to diagnose cytomegalovirus status from the catalog of TCR beta chain sequences. V and J gene assignment, in a later analysis, came from comparing TCR nucleotide sequences with IMGT/GENE-DB human TR gene sequences. The TCRdist pipeline was used in a later analysis to assign CDR3 sequences and most-parsimonious VDJ recombination scenarios. In a later analysis, every TCR beta chain was defined by the combination of its CDR3 amino acid sequence and its V-gene family, and reads without a unique V-gene family were dropped. In a later analysis, nearly 600 highly shared, low-generation-probability nucleotide sequences were removed to address suspected cross-contamination and a sequencing artifact. For each public chain, a later analysis derived a clonal expansion index from normalized ranks of inferred template counts within each repertoire. A later analysis computed generation probabilities with a VDJ recombination model fitted to out-of-frame rearrangements, and checked the results against IGoR. In a later analysis, hypergeometric tests were used to score TCR-TCR, TCR-HLA and TCR-CMV co-occurrence, with a repertoire-size bias correction applied to TCR pairs. In a later analysis, false discovery rates were estimated by permuting HLA or CMV assignments 20 times. In a later analysis, co-occurring TCRs were grouped with DBSCAN, and TCRdist sequence similarity was added when clustering was performed within HLA-allele-positive subsets. For co-occurrence clustering, repertoires with fewer than 30,000 or more than 120,000 public chains were excluded, along with roughly 5 repertoires with anomalous nucleotide sharing. Entries here come from immuneACCESS through TCRdb and include only in-frame sequences with V and J called. Some clones fail to appear in such tables; in the studies checked, an unresolved V gene covers under half of the shortfall, and the cause of the remainder is unknown. The V and J calls and the clone size are those of that table, but D and trimming were determined from the DNA. The sample profile shows more than 200,000 clones; more than 75% of them were found once. The top ten clones comprise over 1% of the sample.

The cohort comprised 666 healthy bone marrow donors. All cohort members were sampled while nominally healthy, although unrecorded immune exposures were likely present. CMV serostatus was recorded as positive for some 300 and negative for about 55% of the roughly 700 cohort members, whereas no CMV serostatus was recorded for the donor in question. Every donor gave a peripheral blood sample, and the peripheral blood mononuclear cells from that sample were used for TCR beta sequencing. The Qiagen DNeasy Blood Extraction Kit was used to extract genomic DNA from the blood cell samples. Comment on this clone: Its antigen is unknown. Base qualities are missing; no much larger clone stands one base away.

Reading from cysteine to phenylalanine, the CDR3 counts 16 amino acids. The entry retains the CDR3 DNA only, 48 bases that are in frame from base 1. From V the trimming removes 1 base and from J it removes 1 base, while the gene matches leave 7 bases of the junction unaccounted for. For CDR1 and CDR2, the germline V gene lists SGHAT and FQNNGV. The origin of this receptor is a human donor in good health. Sequenced: PBMCs. The chain is assembled from TRBV11-2 and TRBJ2-7, with 7 bases matching TRBD2. The CDR3 here reads CASSLGGLAVSYEQYF. Read as DNA, the sequence is TGTGCCAGCAGCTTAGGTGGTCTAGCGGTTTCCTACGAGCAGTACTTC.